Shown below are 20 T cell receptor beta chains from a single sample sequenced in a study of regulatory T cells in long-lasting Graves disease. Indicated time point: newly diagnosed GD, antithyroid drugs for less than 3 months. Preparation of the TCR library used RNA extracted from PBMCs. Building the TCR beta libraries relied on iRepertoire HTBI primers, and CDR3 regions underwent Arm-PCR. TCRdb recomputed calls from the multiplex PCR reads with MiXCR, one row per CDR3 protein. This sample has almost 450,000 distinct CDR3 sequences, with around 17% found just once. This sample also appeared in a second study, on T cells in Graves' hyperthyroidism and ophthalmopathy.

Sample: peripheral blood mononuclear cells (PBMCs), taken at new diagnosis, from a patient treated with antithyroid drugs. The receptors come from a woman younger than 45 with Graves disease.

This clonotype was observed at least ten times. This rearrangement joins TRBV20-1 to TRBJ2-4; D perhaps matches TRBD2 (5 bases). The length of the CDR3 is 13 residues. Germline V lookup: CDR1 DFQATT, CDR2 SNEGSKA (reference sequence). Trimming removed 6 bases at V and 8 bases at J, with 17 bases between. The CDR3 protein is CSAISGPRDIQYF. In DNA form, the CDR3 reads TGCAGTGCAATTAGTGGGCCGAGGGACATTCAGTACTTC.

This clonotype has at least ten counts. The rearrangement joins TRBV20-1 to TRBJ2-7; TRBD2 might be the D (5 bases). The germline V gene has CDR1 DFQATT and CDR2 SNEGSKA (reference sequence). The CDR3 loop spans 13 amino acids. Trimming pared 3 bases from V and 2 bases from J, leaving 11 bases between. CDR3 amino acids: CSARDSETYEQYF. In DNA, the CDR3 is TGCAGTGCTAGGGATAGCGAAACCTACGAGCAGTACTTC.

Ten or more counts support this clonotype. This chain joins TRBV7-9 and TRBJ2-1, with TRBD2 matching 9 bases. The CDR3 covers 15 residues. V trimming: 2 bases; J trimming: 7 bases; junction bases outside the gene matches: 6. The germline V gene encodes CDR1 SEHNR and CDR2 FQNEAQ (reference sequence). This CDR3 reads CASSLLAGVNNEQFF. In DNA, the CDR3 is TGTGCCAGCAGCTTATTAGCGGGAGTTAATAATGAGCAGTTCTTC. The full variable domain, its missing parts supplied by reference TRBV7-9 and TRBJ2-1, is DTGVSQNPRHKITKRGQNVTFRCDPISEHNRLYWYRQTLGQGPEFLTYFQNEAQLEKSRLLSDRFSAERPKGSFSTLEIQRTEQGDSAMYLCASSLLAGVNNEQFFGPGTRLTVL.

The V and J genes are TRBV24-1 and TRBJ2-7; D remains ambiguous. There are 12 residues in the CDR3. The V end was cut by 9 bases, the J end by 8 bases, with 16 bases between. Germline V gene data show CDR1 as KGHDR and CDR2 as SFDVKD. The CDR3 DNA reads as TGTGCCACCTATACGATCGGGCGTAAGCAGTACTTC. Its translation is CATYTIGRKQYF.

This clonotype came up many times. This sequence joins TRBV30 and TRBJ2-1, with 8 bases matching TRBD2. This CDR3 contains 14 residues. V was clipped by 0 bases and J by 8 bases; unmatched bases: 6. Germline V lookup: CDR1 GTSNPN, CDR2 SVGIG (reference sequence). The CDR3 DNA reads TGTGCCTGGAGTGTCGCGGGAGGTCGGGATGAGCAGTTCTTC. Its protein product is CAWSVAGGRDEQFF.

A few counts support this clonotype. This chain joins TRBV27 and TRBJ2-3; TRBD1 matches 8 bases. Germline V gene data show CDR1 as MNHEY and CDR2 as SMNVEV (reference sequence). The CDR3 runs 18 residues. The V segment lost 2 bases and the J segment 2 bases; nucleotides outside the gene matches: 12. CDR3 coding DNA: TGTGCCAGCAGTTTAACAGGCAGGGGGCGTAGGGACACAGATACGCAGTATTTT. This codes for CASSLTGRGRRDTDTQYF.

This clonotype was counted only a few times. The rearrangement links TRBV6-1 to TRBJ2-7, with D perhaps being TRBD1 or TRBD2 (6 bases each). The CDR3 loop spans 12 amino acids. Trimming removed 6 bases at V and 7 bases at J, with 13 bases between. The germline V gene has CDR1 MNHNS and CDR2 SASEGT. In DNA form, the CDR3 reads TGTGCCAGCAGGCGGGGACAAGGGGAGCAGTACTTC. This sequence encodes CASRRGQGEQYF.

This clonotype was detected ten times or more. The chain employs TRBV7-9 and TRBJ2-5, with TRBD2 identical over 8 bases. After removal of 5 bases from V and 4 bases from J, the junction contained 0 bases not matched to a gene. Germline V CDR1 and CDR2: SEHNR, FQNEAQ (reference sequence). The CDR3 spans 12 residues. CDR3 in amino acids: CASSREGETQYF. The CDR3 coding sequence is TGTGCCAGCAGCCGGGAGGGAGAGACCCAGTACTTC. Looking up the rest from reference TRBV7-9 and TRBJ2-5 gives the full variable domain: DTGVSQNPRHKITKRGQNVTFRCDPISEHNRLYWYRQTLGQGPEFLTYFQNEAQLEKSRLLSDRFSAERPKGSFSTLEIQRTEQGDSAMYLCASSREGETQYFGPGTRLLVL.

This clonotype came up many times. The rearrangement uses TRBV2 and TRBJ1-5, with a tentative D call TRBD1 (5 bases). The CDR3 contains 15 residues. Trimming left V 5 bases short and J 0 bases short, with 11 bases between. CDR1 and CDR2 from the germline V gene are SNHLY and FYNNEI. CDR3 nucleotides: TGTGCCAGCAGTTCCGTGACAGTTAGCAATCAGCCCCAGCATTTT. It translates to CASSSVTVSNQPQHF.

This clonotype has at least ten counts. The chain joins TRBV20-1 to TRBJ2-5; the D is unclear. V was clipped by 6 bases and J by 5 bases, with 13 bases between them. The CDR3 has 12 residues. Germline assignment: CDR1 DFQATT and CDR2 SNEGSKA (reference sequence). The CDR3 spells CSASAPAETQYF. CDR3 in DNA: TGCAGTGCCAGTGCTCCGGCGGAGACCCAGTACTTC.

This clonotype was detected ten times or more. V is TRBV2 and J is TRBJ2-1; 16 bases line up with TRBD2. The V segment lost 5 bases and the J segment 0 bases; nucleotides outside the gene matches: 10. Per germline, CDR1 SNHLY and CDR2 FYNNEI. This CDR3 contains 20 residues. CDR3 loop: CASSNSGTSGRGSSYNEQFF. The CDR3 DNA is TGTGCCAGCAGTAACTCCGGGACTAGCGGGAGGGGCAGCTCCTACAATGAGCAGTTCTTC.

This clonotype was recorded many times. The genes are TRBV7-9 and TRBJ2-7; TRBD2 might be the D (7 bases). The CDR3 is 14 amino acids. Germline V gene data show CDR1 as SEHNR and CDR2 as FQNEAQ (reference sequence). With 6 bases removed from V and 6 bases from J, the gap between germline ends came to 18 bases. The CDR3 reads CASRVGQPGGEQYF. The CDR3 bases are TGTGCCAGCAGGGTAGGACAGCCGGGGGGCGAGCAGTACTTC.

The table lists this clonotype with many counts. The V and J genes are TRBV28 and TRBJ2-1; 8 positions match TRBD1. Trimming removed 8 bases from V and 7 bases from J; junction bases left unmatched: 7. The CDR3 covers 13 residues. From germline, CDR1 is MDHEN and CDR2 SYDVKM. CDR3 nucleotide sequence: TGTGCCAGCTACGGACAGGGCCTAAATGAGCAGTTCTTC. Encoded protein: CASYGQGLNEQFF.

Here the CDR3 reads CAISDERANVLTF. The CDR3 nucleotides are TGTGCCATCAGTGATGAGAGGGCCAACGTCCTGACTTTC. This chain links TRBV10-3 with TRBJ2-6; D is unresolved. V lost 3 bases and J 5 bases, leaving 5 bases between the germline ends. The CDR3 is 13 residues long. Looked up from germline, CDR1 is ENHRY and CDR2 is SYGVKD.

Many counts were recorded for this clonotype. This chain connects TRBV7-2 to TRBJ2-1; TRBD2 might be the D (6 bases). CDR3 length: 16 amino acids. Trimming removed 1 base from V and 7 bases from J, with 17 bases in between. CDR1 and CDR2 (germline): SGHTA, FQGNSA. The CDR3 DNA follows: TGTGCCAGCAGCTTAGGTGGGAGGCCCCTGCGGAATGAGCAGTTCTTC. Residues: CASSLGGRPLRNEQFF.

This clonotype turned up a few times. A much larger clone differs by one base, so this may be a read error. CDR3 amino acids: CARTPSGKTGTNYEQYF. As DNA, the CDR3 is TGTGCCAGGACCCCAAGTGGCAAGACGGGGACAAATTACGAGCAGTACTTC. This chain joins TRBV28 and TRBJ2-7; D is possibly TRBD1 (6 bases). Germline loops: CDR1 MDHEN, CDR2 SYDVKM. The V gene lost 9 bases and the J gene lost 4 bases, with 28 bases spanning the gap. CDR3 length: 17 amino acids.

The chain uses TRBV27 and TRBJ1-1; D ambiguous. Germline-derived CDR1 and CDR2 are MNHEY and SMNVEV (reference sequence). The length of the CDR3 is 15 residues. Trimming took off 6 bases at V and 1 base at J, with 15 bases between the two ends. This CDR3 reads CASSTIGLTNTEAFF. Here the CDR3 DNA reads TGTGCCAGCAGCACCATTGGACTAACGAACACTGAAGCTTTCTTT.

This clonotype was recorded a few times. The CDR3 loop is CASGQDYNSPLHF. The DNA of the CDR3 is TGTGCCAGCGGACAGGACTATAATTCACCCCTCCACTTT. The rearrangement joins TRBV7-9 to TRBJ1-6, with TRBD1 identical over 7 bases. CDR1 and CDR2 from the germline V gene are SEHNR and FQNEAQ (reference sequence). The CDR3 totals 13 residues. V was pared by 8 bases and J by 3 bases, with 1 base of the junction left unmatched.

This clonotype was picked up many times. The chain uses TRBV29-1 and TRBJ1-1; unclear D gene. This CDR3 has 14 residues. Germline V gene sequence: CDR1 SQVTM, CDR2 ANQGSEA. V lost 8 bases and J 3 bases, leaving 19 bases between the germline ends. The CDR3 loop is CSLRRHLEDTEAFF. The CDR3 nucleotides are TGCAGCCTTAGGAGACACTTAGAAGACACTGAAGCTTTCTTT. Using reference TRBV29-1 and TRBJ1-1 for the parts outside the CDR3, the full variable domain is SAVISQKPSRDICQRGTSLTIQCQVDSQVTMMFWYRQQPGQSLTLIATANQGSEATYESGFVIDKFPISRPNLTFSTLTVSNMSPEDSSIYLCSLRRHLEDTEAFFGQGTRLTVV.

The rearrangement uses TRBV20-1 and TRBJ2-5, with 12 positions matching TRBD2. The junction had 3 bases not matched to a gene; V was cut back by 5 bases and J by 2 bases. Germline V gene data show CDR1 as DFQATT and CDR2 as SNEGSKA (reference sequence). CDR3 size: 14 residues. The CDR3 DNA is TGCAGTGCTGCCGGACTAGCGGGACAAGAGACCCAGTACTTC. Translating it yields CSAAGLAGQETQYF.